These 21 T cell receptor beta chains came from one sample sequenced in a study of cytomegalovirus exposure and HLA in healthy donors. The PCR had 60 Vbeta and 13 Jbeta primers. Profiled with immunoSEQ multiplex PCR; TCRdb holds only in-frame clones, not every one. The table lists around 97,000 clones, around 76% of them singletons. Sequencing was carried out using PBMCs. Receptors originate from a woman between 18 and 29 years old in good health and CMV-seropositive.

The table lists this clone with a few counts. J is TRBJ2-3 and V is TRBV9; D is perhaps TRBD2 (6 bases). The CDR3 totals 19 residues. Germline CDR1 SGDLS, CDR2 YYNGEE. Trimming stripped 3 bases from V and 4 bases from J, with 27 bases between. CDR3 DNA sequence: TGTGCCAGCAGCGCCCACGGGCGAGTGGGAGGAGTGTCTGCAGATACGCAGTATTTT. It translates to CASSAHGRVGGVSADTQYF.

This chain links TRBV27 with TRBJ2-7; TRBD1 aligns across 8 bases. Germline CDR1 is MNHEY and CDR2 is SMNVEV (reference sequence). With 4 bases clipped from V and 4 bases from J, the junction kept 6 bases outside the gene matches. This CDR3 region has 14 residues. CDR3 sequence (DNA): TGTGCCAGCAGTTGGACAGGGACGGTGTACGAGCAGTACTTC. Protein sequence: CASSWTGTVYEQYF.

The V and J genes are TRBV7-2 and TRBJ1-2; the match to TRBD1 covers 8 bases. The germline CDR1 and CDR2 sequences are SGHTA and FQGNSA. V was pared by 6 bases and J by 6 bases, with 12 bases of the junction left unmatched. The CDR3 is 15 residues long. The CDR3 DNA reads as TGTGCCAGCAGTCCAGGGGGCGTGCAGGGGAATGGCTACACCTTC. It translates to CASSPGGVQGNGYTF.

The chain couples TRBV27 to TRBJ2-3; 12 bases are a match to TRBD2. Unmatched junction bases numbered 2, after V lost 6 bases and J lost 1 base. The CDR3 is made up of 15 amino acids. Germline lookup yields CDR1 MNHEY and CDR2 SMNVEV (reference sequence). The CDR3 bases are TGTGCCAGCAGCAGACTAGCGGGGGGCACAGATACGCAGTATTTT. Its translation: CASSRLAGGTDTQYF.

The V gene is TRBV10-2, the J gene TRBJ2-5; 8 nucleotides line up with TRBD2. Germline V lookup: CDR1 WSHSY, CDR2 SAAADI. This CDR3 spans 16 amino acids. Trimming at V came to 3 bases and at J to 2 bases, leaving 8 bases not matched to a gene. The CDR3 coding sequence is TGCGCCAGCAGTGATTATAGGCGGGGGGCTCAAGAGACCCAGTACTTC. Protein product: CASSDYRRGAQETQYF.

The rearrangement links TRBV4-2 to TRBJ2-5; 10 bases match TRBD2. Germline CDR1 LGHNA, CDR2 YNFKEQ. The junction had 16 bases not matched to a gene; V was cut back by 4 bases and J by 5 bases. This CDR3 has 18 residues. The CDR3 protein is CASSLTSGPGPKRETQYF. Here the CDR3 DNA reads TGTGCCAGCAGCCTGACTAGCGGGCCGGGGCCAAAGAGGGAGACCCAGTACTTC.

The chain has TRBV7-3 and TRBJ1-1; 7 bases agree with TRBD1. In germline, CDR1 is SGHTA, CDR2 FQGTGA. The CDR3 sequence is 14 residues long. With V trimmed by 5 bases and J by 5 bases, 8 bases remained unmatched. The CDR3 here is CASSLGGPKTEAFF. CDR3 nucleotide sequence: TGTGCCAGCAGCCTAGGGGGCCCGAAAACTGAAGCTTTCTTT.

The chain has TRBV15 and TRBJ2-1; D gene uncertain. V gave up 0 bases and J gave up 1 base, with 7 bases separating them. This CDR3 region has 15 residues. CDR1 and CDR2 (germline): LNHNV, YYDKDF (reference sequence). The CDR3 reads CATSRDTISYNEQFF. CDR3 nucleotides: TGTGCCACCAGCAGAGATACTATTTCCTACAATGAGCAGTTCTTC.

The chain is built from TRBV5-4 and TRBJ1-5; D may be TRBD1 (5 bases). V was clipped by 4 bases and J by 3 bases, with 11 bases between them. The germline gives CDR1 SGHNT, CDR2 YYREEE (reference sequence). The CDR3 length is 14 residues. The CDR3 region is CASSPGTNNQPQHF. Here the CDR3 DNA reads TGTGCCAGCAGCCCCGGGACTAACAATCAGCCCCAGCATTTT.

This clone turned up a few times. This chain uses TRBV19 with TRBJ2-5, with TRBD2 matching over 9 bases. The J call may be wrong; the DNA end is better matched by TRBJ2-7. There are 14 residues in the CDR3. CDR1 is LNHDA and CDR2 is SQIVND in the germline V gene (reference sequence). Here the CDR3 reads CASSQRGASYEQYF. The CDR3 DNA sequence: TGTGCCAGTAGTCAGCGGGGGGCCTCCTACGAGCAGTACTTC.

This rearrangement joins TRBV29-1 to TRBJ1-5; the match to TRBD1 covers 9 bases. The closer fit of TRBJ2-3 to the DNA end suggests the J call may be wrong. Per germline, CDR1 SQVTM and CDR2 ANQGSEA. CDR3 size: 15 residues. Here the CDR3 reads CSVATGGAGNQPQYF. In DNA form, the CDR3 reads TGCAGCGTTGCCACAGGGGGCGCGGGCAATCAGCCCCAGTATTTT.

The V call is TRBV11-1, the J call TRBJ2-2; TRBD1 matches at 11 bases. Germline V lookup: CDR1 SGHAT, CDR2 FQDESV (reference sequence). The V gene end was trimmed by 4 bases and the J gene end by 5 bases; junction bases not matched to a gene: 3. The CDR3 totals 15 residues. CDR3 sequence: CASSSGQGDTGELFF. DNA of the CDR3: TGTGCCAGCAGCTCGGGACAGGGGGATACCGGGGAGCTGTTTTTT.

V is TRBV14 and J is TRBJ2-5; D is possibly TRBD2 (6 bases). Germline CDR1 reads SGHDN; CDR2 reads FVKESK. V shed 6 bases and J shed 1 base, with 21 bases lying between them. The CDR3 loop spans 17 amino acids. The chain's CDR3 is CASSMAVGRGPQETQYF. Here the CDR3 DNA reads TGTGCCAGCAGTATGGCAGTGGGGCGGGGCCCCCAAGAGACCCAGTACTTC.

The chain carries TRBV19 and TRBJ2-5; 8 positions agree with TRBD2. This CDR3 contains 15 residues. J gave up 5 bases and V 4 bases, and 9 bases lay outside the gene matches. Per germline, CDR1 LNHDA and CDR2 SQIVND (reference sequence). The DNA of the CDR3 is TGTGCCAGTAGTACTCCGGGACTAGAGGTGGAGACCCAGTACTTC. Translating it yields CASSTPGLEVETQYF.

The chain recombines TRBV21-1 with TRBJ2-2; TRBD1 reflects the table's D call only, with no check against the DNA. TRBV21-1 is labeled a pseudogene. This CDR3 region has 15 residues. CDR3 in amino acids: CASRLMGTVTGELFF. CDR3 sequence (DNA): TGTGCCAGCAGACTTATGGGGACAGTCACCGGGGAGCTGTTTTTT.

The gene calls are TRBV6-5 and TRBJ2-7, with TRBD1 identical over 7 bases. Germline V lookup: CDR1 MNHEY, CDR2 SVGAGI. V was clipped by 2 bases and J by 2 bases; unmatched bases: 6. The CDR3 covers 15 residues. The CDR3 protein is CASSYRRQGTYEQYF. The CDR3 nucleotides are TGTGCCAGCAGTTACCGGCGACAGGGTACCTACGAGCAGTACTTC.

This clone was observed a single time. The chain couples TRBV19 to TRBJ2-7; D unresolved. Germline CDR1 and CDR2: LNHDA and SQIVND (reference sequence). The V end lost 1 base, the J end lost 5 bases, and 18 bases lay between the germline ends. The CDR3 totals 16 residues. CDR3 sequence reads: CASSIVPAINRNEQYF. The CDR3, as DNA: TGTGCCAGTAGTATAGTCCCAGCGATAAATAGAAACGAGCAGTACTTC.

This clone has only a few counts. V gene TRBV6-5 combines with J gene TRBJ1-4; 7 nucleotides match TRBD1. The CDR3 is made up of 14 amino acids. Germline loops: CDR1 MNHEY, CDR2 SVGAGI. The junction had 6 bases not matched to a gene; V was cut back by 5 bases and J by 6 bases. The CDR3 coding sequence is TGTGCCAGCAGTGCCGGGACAGAAGATGAAAAACTGTTTTTT. Its protein is CASSAGTEDEKLFF.

This chain uses TRBV27 with TRBJ2-7; a possible D gene is TRBD2 (6 bases). The CDR3 consists of 12 residues. Germline V gene lookup returns CDR1 MNHEY and CDR2 SMNVEV (reference sequence). Trimming pared 4 bases from V and 3 bases from J, leaving 7 bases between. The CDR3 reads CASSSGGYEQYF. In DNA, the CDR3 is TGTGCCAGCAGTTCCGGGGGCTACGAGCAGTACTTC.

This clone occurred once. The chain uses TRBV27 and TRBJ1-1, with a tentative D call TRBD1 (6 bases). V was clipped by 2 bases and J by 4 bases, with 11 bases between them. Germline CDR1 MNHEY, CDR2 SMNVEV (reference sequence). CDR3 size: 14 residues. The CDR3, as DNA: TGTGCCAGCAGTTTACGCCGACAGGCCACTGAAGCTTTCTTT. Translating gives CASSLRRQATEAFF.

The chain has TRBV5-5 and TRBJ2-3; no clear D. V was shortened by 0 bases and J by 3 bases, with 11 bases between the two germline ends. This CDR3 comprises 15 residues. CDR1 is SGHKS, CDR2 YYEKEE, per germline (reference sequence). The DNA for the CDR3 is TGTGCCAGCAGCTTGGACTGGAGATGGACAGATACGCAGTATTTT. This translates into CASSLDWRWTDTQYF.